This TCR beta chain was captured by sequencing in a study of T cells in pancreatic ductal adenocarcinoma. General study points: Tumor samples had fewer productive templates and roughly 8-fold fewer unique clonotypes than blood. Tumors hold more CD45RO+ effector T cells, which may bias toward lower diversity. Tumor and blood clonality did not differ significantly, about 0.112 versus 0.072. The resected cohort was biased toward the minority with early-stage disease.

The junction had 8 bases not matched to a gene; V was cut back by 2 bases and J by 9 bases. Germline CDR1 SGHNT, CDR2 YENEEA. This CDR3 is 15 amino acids long. Selected pancreatic ductal adenocarcinoma patients had undergone surgery without neoadjuvant therapy. Of note for this clone: Its antigen is still unknown.

Clones were read by immunoSEQ multiplex PCR, and TCRdb kept only the in-frame ones, dropping some. The sample holds approximately 97,000 clones, around 96% seen once. This TCR was recovered from a human donor with pancreatic ductal adenocarcinoma. The V and J genes are TRBV11-3 and TRBJ2-1, with 9 bases fitting TRBD2. Sequences were obtained from PBMCs. The CDR3 loop reads CASSLRLAVVSEQFF. DNA for the CDR3: TGTGCCAGCAGCTTACGACTAGCGGTTGTCAGTGAGCAGTTCTTC.